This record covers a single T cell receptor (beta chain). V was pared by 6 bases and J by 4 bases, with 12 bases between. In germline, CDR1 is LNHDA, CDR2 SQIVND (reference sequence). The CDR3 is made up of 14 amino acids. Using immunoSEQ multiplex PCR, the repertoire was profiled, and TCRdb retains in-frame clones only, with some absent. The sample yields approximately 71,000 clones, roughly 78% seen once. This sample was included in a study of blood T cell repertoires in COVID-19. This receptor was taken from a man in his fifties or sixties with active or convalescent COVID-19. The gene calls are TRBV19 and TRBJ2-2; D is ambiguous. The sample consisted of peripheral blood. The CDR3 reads CASRPNRGTGELFF. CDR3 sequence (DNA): TGTGCCAGTAGGCCGAACCGAGGCACCGGGGAGCTGTTTTTT.